This T cell receptor beta chain was sequenced for a study of blood T cell repertoires in COVID-19. In the original analysis: From reference gene primer amplification, estimates of nucleated cell counts were derived. Only in-frame clones appear in the TCRdb table, and some are missing; sequencing was by immunoSEQ multiplex PCR. The DNA was the basis for D and trimming; V, J and clone size are from that table. The table includes about 52,000 clones, approximately 85% detected once. Germline assignment: CDR1 MNHEY and CDR2 SVGAGI. CDR3 length: 13 residues. The junction had 11 bases not matched to a gene; V was cut back by 11 bases and J by 6 bases.

The chain employs TRBV6-5 and TRBJ2-7; 9 nucleotides match TRBD1. The receptor was derived from a human donor in a cohort sampled during active COVID-19. The source material was peripheral blood. CDR3 nucleotides: TGTGCCTGCCGCGGGACAGGGAATCCCGAGCAGTACTTC. It encodes CACRGTGNPEQYF.